This T cell receptor beta chain is drawn from a study of beta chain features in type 1 diabetes. General study points: There was a moderate but significant shortening of TCRB CDR3s in all four CD4+ subsets of Type 1 diabetes patients.

As every portion of the isolated RNA was reverse transcribed, the sequencing read expressed TCRB transcripts. The table came from immunoSEQ multiplex PCR; TCRdb's copy has only in-frame clones and leaves some out. The sample contains over 100,000 clones, about 17% of which appear only once. The germline V gene has CDR1 SGHDN and CDR2 FVKESK. Trimming took off 5 bases at V and 0 bases at J, with 7 bases between the two ends. The CDR3 runs 13 residues. This clone was seen only once. Its antigen remains unknown. Within the sample, other DNA sequences also encode this same CDR3. The genes are TRBV14 and TRBJ1-1; D remains ambiguous. Specimen: central memory CD4+ T cells from blood. This TCR was recovered from a man aged 30-40 years with type 1 diabetes. The CDR3 spells CASSDGLNTEAFF. CDR3 DNA: TGTGCCAGCAGCGACGGCCTGAACACTGAAGCTTTCTTT.